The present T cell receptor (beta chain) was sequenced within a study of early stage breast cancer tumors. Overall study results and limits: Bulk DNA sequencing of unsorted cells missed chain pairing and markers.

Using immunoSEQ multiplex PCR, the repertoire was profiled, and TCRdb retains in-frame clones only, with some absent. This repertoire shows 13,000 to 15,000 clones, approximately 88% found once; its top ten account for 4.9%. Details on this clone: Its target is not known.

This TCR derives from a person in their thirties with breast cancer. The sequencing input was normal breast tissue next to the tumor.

CDR3 in DNA: TGCGCCAGCAGCTTGTGGGGGACAGGGGGTTTCCAAGAGACCCAGTACTTC. Protein product: CASSLWGTGGFQETQYF. The chain is built from TRBV5-1 and TRBJ2-5, with TRBD1 identical over 11 bases. The CDR3 totals 17 residues. CDR1 and CDR2 from the germline V gene are SGHRS and YFSETQ. V dropped 1 base and J dropped 1; count of bases not matched to a gene: 6.